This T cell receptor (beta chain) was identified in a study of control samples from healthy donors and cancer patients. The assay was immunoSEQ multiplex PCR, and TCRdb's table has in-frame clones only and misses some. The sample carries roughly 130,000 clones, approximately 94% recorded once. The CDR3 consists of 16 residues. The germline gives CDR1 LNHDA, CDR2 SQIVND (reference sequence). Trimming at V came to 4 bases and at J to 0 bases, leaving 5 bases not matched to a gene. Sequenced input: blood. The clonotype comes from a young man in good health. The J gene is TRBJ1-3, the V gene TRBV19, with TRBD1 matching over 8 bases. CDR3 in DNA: TGTGCCAGTAGTACAGGGACAGGTTTCTCTGGAAACACCATATATTTT. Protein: CASSTGTGFSGNTIYF.